The clone carrying this T cell receptor beta chain appeared a few times. This sample was included in a study of patients and donors after allogeneic stem cell transplantation. CDR1 is SGHTA, CDR2 FQGNSA, per germline. There are 16 residues in the CDR3. V shed 3 bases and J shed 7 bases, with 18 bases lying between them. A single record per CDR3 protein comes from TCRdb applying MiXCR to the RT-PCR reads. The sample lists about 960,000 distinct CDR3 sequences, under 20% seen once, with about 6% in the top ten. Sequences were obtained from blood, either unsorted or a sorted T cell fraction (not recorded which). This chain links TRBV7-2 with TRBJ2-2, with D perhaps TRBD2 (5 bases). The receptor's source is a human donor who was either an allogeneic HSCT recipient or a stem cell or donor lymphocyte infusion donor (not recorded which). It is not recorded whose cells these are; they may come from a transplant donor. The CDR3 here is CASSFFGSSIDGELFF. The CDR3 nucleotides are TGTGCCAGCAGCTTCTTTGGGTCTAGCATCGACGGGGAGCTGTTTTTT.